The 23 T cell receptor beta chains presented below share a single source sample, sequenced in a study of regulatory T cells in long-lasting Graves disease. Sequencing libraries for TCR beta were prepared with iRepertoire HTBI primers and Arm-PCR of CDR3 regions. TCRdb passed the multiplex PCR reads through MiXCR, listing each CDR3 protein once. The sample shows over 500,000 distinct CDR3 sequences, 16% of them seen only once. Time point in this sample: newly diagnosed GD, antithyroid drugs for less than 3 months. The TCR library was made from RNA extracted from PBMCs. Separately, the same data were catalogued under a study of T cells in Graves' hyperthyroidism and ophthalmopathy.

The material sequenced was peripheral blood mononuclear cells (PBMCs), taken at new diagnosis, from a patient treated with antithyroid drugs. The origin of the receptors is a man aged 18 to 29 with Graves disease.

This clonotype was counted many times. The chain couples TRBV28 to TRBJ2-1; no clear D. In germline, CDR1 is MDHEN, CDR2 SYDVKM. The V and J ends lost 2 bases and 5 bases respectively, with 7 bases between them. The CDR3 extends over 13 amino acids. The CDR3 region is CASSLVWDNEQFF. The DNA of the CDR3 is TGTGCCAGCAGTTTAGTCTGGGACAATGAGCAGTTCTTC. Looking up the rest from reference TRBV28 and TRBJ2-1 gives the full variable domain: DVKVTQSSRYLVKRTGEKVFLECVQDMDHENMFWYRQDPGLGLRLIYFSYDVKMKEKGDIPEGYSVSREKKERFSLILESASTNQTSMYLCASSLVWDNEQFFGPGTRLTVL.

This clonotype was seen only a few times. The chain is built from TRBV10-3 and TRBJ2-1; D unclear. Trimming left V 3 bases short and J 9 bases short, with 18 bases between. The CDR3 spans 15 residues. Germline V gene data show CDR1 as ENHRY and CDR2 as SYGVKD. The CDR3 coding sequence is TGTGCCATCAGTGAAATTCCGTCCATCACCGGTGAGCAGTTCTTC. Amino acid sequence: CAISEIPSITGEQFF.

This clonotype came up a few times. The chain couples TRBV3-1 to TRBJ2-2, with no clear D. The V end was cut by 5 bases, the J end by 6 bases, with 10 bases between. CDR1 is LGHDT, CDR2 YNNKEL, per germline (reference sequence). This CDR3 is 13 amino acids long. The CDR3 sequence is CASSYGVPGELFF. CDR3 nucleotide sequence: TGTGCCAGCAGCTATGGAGTGCCCGGGGAGCTGTTTTTT.

There are many counts of this clonotype. The chain uses TRBV10-2 and TRBJ2-7; 9 bases fit TRBD2. Germline-derived CDR1 and CDR2 are WSHSY and SAAADI. V was clipped by 0 bases and J by 2 bases; unmatched bases: 2. This CDR3 spans 15 amino acids. The CDR3 DNA sequence: TGCGCCAGCAGTGAGTCCGGCGGGAGGGCCTACGAGCAGTACTTC. This translates into CASSESGGRAYEQYF.

In this sample, this clonotype turned up many times. The chain is built from TRBV20-1 and TRBJ2-1; 11 bases are shared with TRBD2. The CDR3 is made up of 13 amino acids. CDR1 DFQATT and CDR2 SNEGSKA come from the germline V gene (reference sequence). The junction had 11 bases not matched to a gene; V was cut back by 4 bases and J by 15 bases. The CDR3 sequence: CSATDGTSGYRFF. CDR3 sequence (DNA): TGCAGTGCTACCGATGGGACTAGCGGATACCGGTTCTTC.

V is TRBV5-1 and J is TRBJ1-1, with D tentatively TRBD1 (5 bases). The germline gives CDR1 SGHRS, CDR2 YFSETQ. This CDR3 spans 14 amino acids. The V end was cut by 0 bases, the J end by 4 bases, with 10 bases between. The DNA for the CDR3 is TGCGCCAGCAGCTTGGCTCTGGGGGGCACTGAAGCTTTCTTT. It encodes CASSLALGGTEAFF.

This clonotype was seen a few times. CDR3 amino acids: CASSQEPGAHHGYTF. The CDR3 region has the DNA TGTGCCAGCAGCCAAGAGCCAGGGGCCCATCATGGCTACACCTTC. This rearrangement joins TRBV3-1 to TRBJ1-2, with D possibly TRBD1 on 6 matching bases. This CDR3 is 15 amino acids long. The V and J ends lost 0 bases and 6 bases respectively, with 14 bases between them. Per germline, CDR1 LGHDT and CDR2 YNNKEL (reference sequence).

The DNA of the CDR3 is TGTGCCAGCAGCCAAAAAGTAAATCGCTACAATGAGCAGTTCTTC. It yields the protein CASSQKVNRYNEQFF. The chain combines TRBV14 with TRBJ2-1; D uncertain. Deletions cut 2 bases from V and 3 bases from J, with 11 bases between. Per germline, CDR1 SGHDN and CDR2 FVKESK. CDR3 size: 15 residues.

This clonotype was counted ten times or more. The chain carries TRBV3-1 and TRBJ2-1; D is undetermined. V lost 0 bases to trimming and J lost 1 base, with 10 bases between them. This CDR3 is 16 amino acids long. CDR1 and CDR2 (germline): LGHDT, YNNKEL (reference sequence). CDR3 amino acids: CASSQDGQVSYNEQFF. DNA for the CDR3: TGTGCCAGCAGCCAAGACGGGCAGGTGTCCTACAATGAGCAGTTCTTC.

This chain links TRBV27 with TRBJ2-7; D perhaps matches TRBD2 (7 bases). Trimming cost V 7 bases and J 3 bases, with 22 bases left between them. Germline V gene lookup returns CDR1 MNHEY and CDR2 SMNVEV (reference sequence). CDR3 size: 16 residues. The CDR3 is CASNKGGARGYYEQYF. Written as DNA, the CDR3 is TGTGCCAGCAACAAAGGGGGGGCGCGGGGGTACTACGAGCAGTACTTC.

Only a few counts were recorded for this clonotype. The V and J genes are TRBV2 and TRBJ1-6; D might be TRBD1 (5 bases). CDR1 SNHLY and CDR2 FYNNEI come from the germline V gene. Trimming took 4 bases from V and 10 from J, leaving 11 bases between them. The CDR3 covers 13 residues. The DNA for the CDR3 is TGTGCCAGCAGTGTAGAGGGGCGATCACCCCTCCACTTT. It codes for CASSVEGRSPLHF. Full variable domain (remainder filled in from reference TRBV2 and TRBJ1-6): EPEVTQTPSHQVTQMGQEVILRCVPISNHLYFYWYRQILGQKVEFLVSFYNNEISEKSEIFDDQFSVERPDGSNFTLKIRSTKLEDSAMYFCASSVEGRSPLHFGNGTRLTVT.

This clonotype occurred many times. The chain is built from TRBV28 and TRBJ2-2; 7 positions match TRBD2. J was trimmed by 5 bases and V by 8 bases; bases with no gene match: 8. The CDR3 consists of 14 residues. Germline V gene sequence: CDR1 MDHEN, CDR2 SYDVKM. Here the CDR3 reads CASGGGGLTGELFF. In DNA form, the CDR3 reads TGTGCCAGCGGTGGGGGAGGGCTTACCGGGGAGCTGTTTTTT.

This clonotype occurred many times. The germline gene is not matched at one end of the junction; a read error may be the cause. The chain is built from TRBV27 and TRBJ2-7; tentatively, D is TRBD1 (6 bases). The CDR3 extends over 14 amino acids. From germline, CDR1 is MNHEY and CDR2 SMNVEV (reference sequence). CDR3 loop: CTSSLSNRAYEQYF. The CDR3 DNA reads TGTACCAGCAGTTTATCTAACAGGGCCTACGAGCAGTACTTC.

The chain joins TRBV24-1 to TRBJ1-1; 9 positions agree with TRBD1. Germline V CDR1 and CDR2: KGHDR, SFDVKD. The CDR3 is 15 residues long. With 3 bases clipped from V and 4 bases from J, the junction kept 5 bases outside the gene matches. The CDR3 DNA reads as TGTGCCACCAGTGATGGCGGACAGGGGAGCACTGAAGCTTTCTTT. Translated: CATSDGGQGSTEAFF.

A few counts support this clonotype. The CDR3 carries no conserved terminal phenylalanine or tryptophan, so it likely arises from a read error. The gene calls are TRBV13 and TRBJ2-7, with a possible D match to TRBD2 (6 bases). V gave up 4 bases and J gave up 6 bases, with 13 bases separating them. The CDR3 runs to 13 residues. Germline loops: CDR1 PRHDT, CDR2 FYEKMQ (reference sequence). The CDR3 bases are TGTGCCAGCAGCTCCGGGAGAAGCCTCGAGCAGTACCTC. Translation: CASSSGRSLEQYL.

This clonotype appeared many times. This chain connects TRBV20-1 to TRBJ1-1; a weak D match, TRBD1 (5 bases). Germline V gene data show CDR1 as DFQATT and CDR2 as SNEGSKA (reference sequence). The CDR3 covers 13 residues. Deletions cut 0 bases from V and 3 bases from J, with 8 bases between. The CDR3 nucleotides are TGCAGTGCTAGAGAGGGGGAGGACACTGAAGCTTTCTTT. Translating it yields CSAREGEDTEAFF.

V is TRBV5-6 and J is TRBJ2-7; no clear D. Germline assignment: CDR1 SGHDT and CDR2 YYEEEE. V was trimmed by 4 bases and J by 3 bases, leaving 23 bases between them. This CDR3 region has 17 residues. The CDR3 spells CASSPPPSQYGSYEQYF. In DNA, the CDR3 is TGTGCCAGCAGCCCCCCCCCCTCCCAATATGGTAGCTACGAGCAGTACTTC.

This clonotype was picked up a small number of times. The rearrangement joins TRBV9 to TRBJ2-7; tentative D call: TRBD2 (6 bases). Germline loops: CDR1 SGDLS, CDR2 YYNGEE. The V end lost 7 bases, the J end lost 7 bases, and 27 bases lay between the germline ends. The CDR3 extends over 16 amino acids. In nucleotides, the CDR3 is TGTGCCAGCTCCACGTCGAAAGCAGCGCCCGCGGGGGAGCAGTACTTC. Translated, it gives CASSTSKAAPAGEQYF.

The rearrangement joins TRBV5-1 to TRBJ1-4; D is unclear. Trimming took 1 base from V and 0 from J, leaving 13 bases between them. Germline CDR1 reads SGHRS; CDR2 reads YFSETQ. The CDR3 is 17 amino acids. The CDR3 sequence: CASSLSWTSATNEKLFF. The CDR3 DNA reads as TGCGCCAGCAGCTTGAGTTGGACCTCCGCAACTAATGAAAAACTGTTTTTT.

The V gene is TRBV30, the J gene TRBJ2-7; D might be TRBD2 (5 bases). This CDR3 contains 12 residues. The germline V gene has CDR1 GTSNPN and CDR2 SVGIG (reference sequence). The CDR3 loop reads CAGLAASYEQYF. The DNA for the CDR3 is TGTGCTGGGCTAGCAGCCTCCTACGAGCAGTACTTC. Variable domain in full (rest from reference TRBV30 and TRBJ2-7): SQTIHQWPATLVQPVGSPLSLECTVEGTSNPNLYWYRQAAGRGLQLLFYSVGIGQISSEVPQNLSASRPQDRQFILSSKKLLLSDSGFYLCAGLAASYEQYFGPGTRLTVT.

This clonotype was observed a handful of times. V is TRBV7-9 and J is TRBJ2-3, with TRBD2 matching over 11 bases. Germline V lookup: CDR1 SEHNR, CDR2 FQNEAQ (reference sequence). Trimming took 5 bases from V and 6 from J; bases not matched to a gene: 13. The CDR3 covers 17 residues. The CDR3 loop is CASSPIGTSGLHDTQYF. For the CDR3, the DNA is TGTGCCAGCAGCCCCATCGGGACTAGCGGTCTTCACGATACGCAGTATTTT. Filled out from reference TRBV7-9 and TRBJ2-3, the complete variable domain reads DTGVSQNPRHKITKRGQNVTFRCDPISEHNRLYWYRQTLGQGPEFLTYFQNEAQLEKSRLLSDRFSAERPKGSFSTLEIQRTEQGDSAMYLCASSPIGTSGLHDTQYFGPGTRLTVL.

This chain connects TRBV2 to TRBJ1-3, with D possibly being TRBD1 (5 bases). The CDR3 sequence is 14 residues long. The germline V gene encodes CDR1 SNHLY and CDR2 FYNNEI. Trimming shortened V by 7 bases and J by 2 bases, and 12 bases separated the two germline ends. CDR3 in DNA: TGTGCCAGCAATCGGGACGGAACTGGAAACACCATATATTTT. Translation: CASNRDGTGNTIYF.

The J gene is TRBJ1-2, the V gene TRBV20-1, with unresolved D. This CDR3 is built from 10 residues. Germline loops: CDR1 DFQATT, CDR2 SNEGSKA (reference sequence). Trimming took 3 bases from V and 8 from J, leaving 7 bases between them. In nucleotides, the CDR3 is TGCAGTGCTAGGTCGGGGGGCTACACCTTC. Protein sequence: CSARSGGYTF.